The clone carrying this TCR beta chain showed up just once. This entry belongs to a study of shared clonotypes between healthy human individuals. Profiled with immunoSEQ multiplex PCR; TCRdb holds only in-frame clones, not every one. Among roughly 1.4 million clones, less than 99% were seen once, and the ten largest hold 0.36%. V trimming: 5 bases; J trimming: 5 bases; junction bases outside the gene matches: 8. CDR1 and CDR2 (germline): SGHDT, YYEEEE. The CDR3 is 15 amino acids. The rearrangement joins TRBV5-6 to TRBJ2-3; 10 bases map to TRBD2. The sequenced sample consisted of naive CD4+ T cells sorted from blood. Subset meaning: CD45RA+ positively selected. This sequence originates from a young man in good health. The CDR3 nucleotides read TGTGCCAGCAGGAGCGGGAGGGCCTACATAGATACGCAGTATTTT. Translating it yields CASRSGRAYIDTQYF.